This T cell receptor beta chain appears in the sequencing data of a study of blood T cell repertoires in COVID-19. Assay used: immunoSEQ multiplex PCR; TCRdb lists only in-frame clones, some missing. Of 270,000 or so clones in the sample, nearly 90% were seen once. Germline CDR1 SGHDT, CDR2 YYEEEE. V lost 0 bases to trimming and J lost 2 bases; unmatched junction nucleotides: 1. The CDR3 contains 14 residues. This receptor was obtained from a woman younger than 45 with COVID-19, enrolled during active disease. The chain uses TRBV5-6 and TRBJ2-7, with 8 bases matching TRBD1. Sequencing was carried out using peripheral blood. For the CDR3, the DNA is TGTGCCAGCAGCTTGGCACAGGGGGCCTACGAGCAGTACTTC. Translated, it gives CASSLAQGAYEQYF.